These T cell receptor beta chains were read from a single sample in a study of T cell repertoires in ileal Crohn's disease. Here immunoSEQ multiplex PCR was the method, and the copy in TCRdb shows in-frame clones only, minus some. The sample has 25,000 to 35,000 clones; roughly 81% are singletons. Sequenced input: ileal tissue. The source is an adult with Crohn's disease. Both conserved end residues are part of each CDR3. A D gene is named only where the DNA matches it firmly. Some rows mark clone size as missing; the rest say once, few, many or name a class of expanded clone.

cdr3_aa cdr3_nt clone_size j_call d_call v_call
CANRGSSGNTIYF TGTGCCAACCGCGGGAGCTCTGGAAACACCATATATTTT - TRBJ1-3 - TRBV7-9
CSYSSYNEQFF TGCAGCTATAGCTCCTACAATGAGCAGTTCTTC - TRBJ2-1 - TRBV20-1
CASSGLYNEQFF TGCGCCAGCAGTGGACTTTACAATGAGCAGTTCTTC - TRBJ2-1 - TRBV10-2
CSVGQGRGTEAFF TGCAGCGTGGGACAGGGGAGAGGCACTGAAGCTTTCTTT few TRBJ1-1 TRBD1 TRBV29-1
CASSASSFLYEQYF TGTGCCAGCAGTGCGTCCTCTTTTTTATACGAGCAGTACTTC - TRBJ2-7 - TRBV2
CASSPQMNTEAFF TGTGCCAGTAGTCCACAGATGAACACTGAAGCTTTCTTT once TRBJ1-1 - TRBV19
CAWSAGTGNYEQYF TGTGCCTGGAGTGCTGGGACAGGGAATTACGAGCAGTACTTC - TRBJ2-7 TRBD1 TRBV30
CASTGTGGYEQYF TGTGCCAGTACCGGGACAGGGGGCTACGAGCAGTACTTC few TRBJ2-7 TRBD1 TRBV2
CASSIAGGNTEAFF TGTGCCAGCAGCATAGCAGGGGGGAACACTGAAGCTTTCTTT - TRBJ1-1 TRBD1 TRBV11-2
CASSLVGQGAYNSPLHF TGTGCCAGCAGCTTAGTGGGACAGGGGGCCTATAATTCACCCCTCCACTTT - TRBJ1-6 TRBD1 TRBV7-2
CASTSAQGDYGYTF TGTGCCAGCACCTCCGCACAGGGCGACTATGGCTACACCTTC - TRBJ1-2 - TRBV27
CASSLAREETQYF TGTGCTAGCAGCTTAGCGCGGGAAGAGACCCAGTACTTC - TRBJ2-5 - TRBV7-7
CASNAQGVSNTGELFF TGTGCCAGCAACGCCCAGGGGGTCTCGAACACCGGGGAGCTGTTTTTT - TRBJ2-2 TRBD1 TRBV7-2
CASSFGLAAREQYF TGTGCCAGCAGCTTCGGACTAGCTGCGAGGGAGCAGTACTTC - TRBJ2-7 TRBD2 TRBV5-6
CASSQDRGQGYTF TGTGCCAGCAGTCAGGACAGGGGGCAAGGCTACACCTTC - TRBJ1-2 TRBD1 TRBV6-5
CASKAGGQETQYF TGCGCCAGCAAAGCGGGGGGTCAAGAGACCCAGTACTTC - TRBJ2-5 TRBD2 TRBV5-1
CASSPGQSSGNTIYF TGTGCCAGCAGCCCGGGACAGAGCTCTGGAAACACCATATATTTT - TRBJ1-3 TRBD1 TRBV7-9